This T cell receptor beta chain was identified during a study of OX40 agonist ivuxolimab in advanced cancers. This CDR3 comprises 14 residues. Germline assignment: CDR1 ENHRY and CDR2 SYGVKD. Deletions cut 3 bases from V and 3 bases from J, with 11 bases between. Generated by immunoSEQ multiplex PCR, the TCRdb table keeps only in-frame clones and is missing some. The table records more than 9,500 clones, approximately 80% of them present only once. Sequenced material: CD4+ or CD8+ T cells sorted from blood, taken in a trial of the OX40 agonist ivuxolimab. The receptor was isolated from an adult with an advanced solid tumor such as melanoma, head and neck, liver or kidney cancer. V usage is TRBV10-3 and J usage is TRBJ1-2; D is unresolved. The CDR3 loop is CAISDGWADYGYTF. CDR3 nucleotides: TGTGCCATCAGTGACGGGTGGGCGGACTATGGCTACACCTTC.